This is a list of T cell receptor beta chains from one sample in a study of cytomegalovirus exposure and HLA in healthy donors. Repertoires were generated with immunoSEQ multiplex PCR, while TCRdb's copy carries only in-frame clones and drops some. Of roughly 48,000 clones listed, 70% to 80% are singletons. Sequences were obtained from PBMCs. Receptor source: a woman aged 25 to 39 in good health and CMV-seronegative. Each CDR3 is given with its conserved first and last residue. The D gene is left open where the match is weak. Not all rows give a size; the values are once, few, many and, for expanded clones, a class.

TRBJ1-3,TRBD1,few,TRBV30,CAQGAPGNTIYF,TGTGCCCAGGGGGCCCCTGGAAACACCATATATTTT
TRBJ2-7,NA,few,TRBV6-5,CASRDYPYEQYF,TGTGCCAGCCGGGATTACCCATACGAGCAGTACTTC
TRBJ2-3,NA,NA,TRBV30,CAWKAGLLTDTQYF,TGTGCCTGGAAGGCGGGTCTCCTCACAGATACGCAGTATTTT
TRBJ2-3,TRBD2,NA,TRBV28,CASSVLAGEGDTQYF,TGTGCCAGCAGTGTACTAGCGGGAGAGGGAGATACGCAGTATTTT
TRBJ2-2,TRBD2,NA,TRBV15,CATSTGTTDTGELFF,TGTGCCACCAGTACCGGGACTACCGACACCGGGGAGCTGTTTTTT
TRBJ2-7,TRBD2,NA,TRBV27,CASSLAGANEQYF,TGTGCCAGCAGTTTGGCGGGAGCTAACGAGCAGTACTTC
TRBJ2-7,TRBD1,NA,TRBV6-5,CASSYTGVEEQYF,TGTGCCAGCAGTTACACAGGGGTCGAGGAGCAGTACTTC
TRBJ1-1,NA,NA,TRBV7-2,CASSLAKYNPNTEAFF,TGTGCCAGCAGCTTAGCGAAATACAACCCGAACACTGAAGCTTTCTTT
TRBJ2-5,NA,NA,TRBV7-9,CASSLRGGALQETQYF,TGTGCCAGCAGCTTAAGAGGAGGAGCCCTCCAAGAGACCCAGTACTTC
TRBJ1-5,TRBD1,NA,TRBV18,CASSPQGARDNQPQHF,TGTGCCAGCTCACCACAGGGGGCGCGAGACAATCAGCCCCAGCATTTT
TRBJ2-7,NA,NA,TRBV7-2,CASSPLGGGYEQYF,TGTGCCAGCAGCCCCTTGGGAGGGGGCTACGAGCAGTACTTC
TRBJ1-1,NA,NA,TRBV7-5,CVNPCGGAGGMNTEAFF,TGTGTCAACCCCTGCGGGGGCGCTGGGGGGATGAACACTGAAGCTTTCTTT
TRBJ1-1,TRBD1,NA,TRBV27,CASSSGQGNTEAFF,TGTGCCAGCAGTTCCGGACAGGGGAACACTGAAGCTTTCTTT
TRBJ2-2,NA,NA,TRBV5-1,CASSSRTANTGELFF,TGCGCCAGCAGCTCCAGGACAGCGAACACCGGGGAGCTGTTTTTT
TRBJ2-7,TRBD2,many,TRBV7-2,CASSPSLLAVAYEQYF,TGTGCCAGCAGCCCATCACTTCTAGCGGTGGCCTACGAGCAGTACTTC
TRBJ1-1,NA,NA,TRBV29-1,CSVGQSKTEAFF,TGCAGCGTTGGACAGTCCAAAACTGAAGCTTTCTTT
TRBJ2-1,NA,NA,TRBV28,CASRRERHNEQFF,TGTGCCAGCAGGCGGGAACGGCACAATGAGCAGTTCTTC
TRBJ1-1,TRBD1,NA,TRBV28,CASSFGRGRGGTEAFF,TGTGCCAGCAGTTTTGGCAGGGGGCGCGGGGGCACTGAAGCTTTCTTT
TRBJ1-5,NA,NA,TRBV6-6,CASSTGTGQPQHF,TGTGCCAGCAGTACGGGAACTGGTCAGCCCCAGCATTTT
TRBJ1-3,NA,few,TRBV28,CASSRGGSGNTIYF,TGTGCCAGCAGTCGAGGGGGCTCTGGAAACACCATATATTTT
TRBJ1-5,NA,NA,TRBV19,CASSREVHQHF,TGTGCCAGTAGTCGAGAGGTGCACCAGCATTTT
TRBJ1-1,NA,NA,TRBV11-3,CASSSGRETEAFF,TGTGCCAGCAGCTCAGGGCGGGAAACTGAAGCTTTCTTT
TRBJ1-5,NA,NA,TRBV28,CASSPPGQGNQPQHF,TGTGCCAGCAGTCCCCCGGGCCAGGGGAATCAGCCCCAGCATTTT
TRBJ1-1,NA,once,TRBV5-6,CASSQQNTEAFF,TGTGCCAGCAGCCAACAAAACACTGAAGCTTTCTTT
TRBJ2-5,NA,once,TRBV20-1,CSADTQETQYF,TGCAGTGCCGACACCCAAGAGACCCAGTACTTC